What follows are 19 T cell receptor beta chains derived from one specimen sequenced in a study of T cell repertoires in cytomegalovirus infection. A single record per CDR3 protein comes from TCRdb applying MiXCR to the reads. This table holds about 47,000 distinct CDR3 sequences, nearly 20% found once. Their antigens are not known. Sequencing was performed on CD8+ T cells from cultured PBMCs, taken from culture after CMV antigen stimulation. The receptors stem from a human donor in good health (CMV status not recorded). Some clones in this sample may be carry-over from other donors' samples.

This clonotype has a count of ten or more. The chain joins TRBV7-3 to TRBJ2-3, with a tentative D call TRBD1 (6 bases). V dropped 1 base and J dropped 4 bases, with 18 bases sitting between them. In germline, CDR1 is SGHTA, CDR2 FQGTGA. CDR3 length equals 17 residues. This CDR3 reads CASSLNSERRGSDTQYF. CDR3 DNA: TGTGCCAGCAGCTTAAATTCGGAGCGTAGGGGGTCAGATACGCAGTATTTT.

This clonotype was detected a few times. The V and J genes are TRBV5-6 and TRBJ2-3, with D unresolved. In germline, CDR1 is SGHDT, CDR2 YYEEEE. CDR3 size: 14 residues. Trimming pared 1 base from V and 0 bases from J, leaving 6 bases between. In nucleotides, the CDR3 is TGTGCCAGCAGCTTGTCGGGTAGCACAGATACGCAGTATTTT. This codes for CASSLSGSTDTQYF.

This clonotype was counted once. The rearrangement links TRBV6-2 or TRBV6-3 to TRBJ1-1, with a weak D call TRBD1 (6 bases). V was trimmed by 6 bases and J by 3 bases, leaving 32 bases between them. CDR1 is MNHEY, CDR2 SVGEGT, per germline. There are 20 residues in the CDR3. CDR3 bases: TGTGCCAGCAGATCCCACGGGGGATGGCGAGGGAAAAGGGGGGACACTGAAGCTTTCTTT. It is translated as CASRSHGGWRGKRGDTEAFF.

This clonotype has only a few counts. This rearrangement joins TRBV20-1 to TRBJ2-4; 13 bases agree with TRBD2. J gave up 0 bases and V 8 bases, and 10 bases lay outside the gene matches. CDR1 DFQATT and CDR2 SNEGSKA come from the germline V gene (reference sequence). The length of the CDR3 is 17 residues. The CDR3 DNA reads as TGCAGTTCGTGGACTAGCGGGGGCGTATTAGCCAAAAACATTCAGTACTTC. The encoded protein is CSSWTSGGVLAKNIQYF.

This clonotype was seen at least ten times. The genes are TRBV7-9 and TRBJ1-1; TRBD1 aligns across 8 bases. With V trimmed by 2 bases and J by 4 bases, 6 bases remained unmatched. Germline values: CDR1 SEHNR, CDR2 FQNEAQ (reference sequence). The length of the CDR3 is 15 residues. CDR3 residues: CASSLSQGAATEAFF. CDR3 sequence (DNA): TGTGCCAGCAGCTTATCTCAGGGGGCGGCCACTGAAGCTTTCTTT.

The CDR3 region has the DNA TGCAGCGTTGAGCGGGGGGCGGGGGAGCAGTACTTC. Its protein product is CSVERGAGEQYF. The chain combines TRBV29-1 with TRBJ2-7, with 8 bases that match TRBD2. CDR1 is SQVTM and CDR2 is ANQGSEA in the germline V gene. The CDR3 is 12 residues long. The ends lost 3 bases at V and 7 bases at J; junction bases unmatched: 5.

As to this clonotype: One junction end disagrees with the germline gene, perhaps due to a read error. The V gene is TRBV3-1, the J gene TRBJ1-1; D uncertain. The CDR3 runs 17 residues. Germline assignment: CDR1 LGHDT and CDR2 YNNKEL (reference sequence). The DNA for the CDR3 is TGTGCCAACAGCCAAGATTGGAGCGGACCTATAAACACTGAAGCTTTCTTT. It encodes CANSQDWSGPINTEAFF.

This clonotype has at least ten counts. The CDR3 protein is CASTLLRGHGSSYNSPLHF. CDR3 DNA sequence: TGTGCCAGCACCCTACTCAGGGGGCACGGAAGCTCCTATAATTCACCCCTCCACTTT. The chain couples TRBV2 to TRBJ1-6; TRBD1 aligns across 8 bases. This CDR3 contains 19 residues. V shed 7 bases, J shed 0 bases, and the junction held 14 bases outside the gene matches. Germline loops: CDR1 SNHLY, CDR2 FYNNEI.

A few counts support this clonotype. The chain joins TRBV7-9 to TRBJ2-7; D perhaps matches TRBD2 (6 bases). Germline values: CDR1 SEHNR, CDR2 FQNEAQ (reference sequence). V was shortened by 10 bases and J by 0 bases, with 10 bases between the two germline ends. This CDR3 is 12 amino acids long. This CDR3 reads CATSGVSYEQYF. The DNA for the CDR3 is TGTGCCACCTCGGGAGTCTCCTACGAGCAGTACTTC.

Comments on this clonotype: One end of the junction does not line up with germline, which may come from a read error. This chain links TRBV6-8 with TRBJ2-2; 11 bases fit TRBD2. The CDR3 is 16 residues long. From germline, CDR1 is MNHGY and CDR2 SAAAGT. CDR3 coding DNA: TGTGCCAGCACGATGGGACTAGCGGTGAACACCGGGGAGCTGATTTTT. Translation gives CASTMGLAVNTGELIF.

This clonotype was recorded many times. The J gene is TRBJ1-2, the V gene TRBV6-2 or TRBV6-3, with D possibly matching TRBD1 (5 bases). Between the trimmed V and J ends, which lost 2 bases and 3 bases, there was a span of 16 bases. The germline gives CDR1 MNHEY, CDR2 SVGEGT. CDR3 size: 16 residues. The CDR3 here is CASSYELRGADYGYTF. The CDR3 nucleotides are TGTGCCAGCAGTTACGAATTGAGGGGCGCGGACTATGGCTACACCTTC.

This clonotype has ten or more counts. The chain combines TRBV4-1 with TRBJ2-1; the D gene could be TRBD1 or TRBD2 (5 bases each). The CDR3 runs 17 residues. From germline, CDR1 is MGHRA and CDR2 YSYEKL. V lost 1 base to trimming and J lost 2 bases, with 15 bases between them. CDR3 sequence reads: CASSQADSVGAYNEQFF. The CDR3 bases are TGCGCCAGCAGCCAAGCGGATTCGGTGGGGGCCTACAATGAGCAGTTCTTC.

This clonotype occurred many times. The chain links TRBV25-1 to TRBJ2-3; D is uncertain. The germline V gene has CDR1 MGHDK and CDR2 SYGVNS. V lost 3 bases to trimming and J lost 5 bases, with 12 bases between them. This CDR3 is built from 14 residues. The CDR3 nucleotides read TGTGCCAGCAGTGAGCTAGACTTGGTAGATACGCAGTATTTT. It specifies CASSELDLVDTQYF.

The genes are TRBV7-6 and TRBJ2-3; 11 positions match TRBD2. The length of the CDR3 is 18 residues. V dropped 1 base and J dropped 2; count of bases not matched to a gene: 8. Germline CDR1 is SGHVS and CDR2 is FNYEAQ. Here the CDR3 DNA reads TGTGCCAGCAGCTTAGTTGGGCTAGCGGGGGGAATCACAGATACGCAGTATTTT. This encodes CASSLVGLAGGITDTQYF.

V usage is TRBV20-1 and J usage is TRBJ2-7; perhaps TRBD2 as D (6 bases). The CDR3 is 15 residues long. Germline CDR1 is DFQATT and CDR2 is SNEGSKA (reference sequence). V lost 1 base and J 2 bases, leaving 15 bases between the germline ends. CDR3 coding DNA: TGCAGTGCTAGAGGGGTGGCGGGGCCGACCTACGAGCAGTACTTC. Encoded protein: CSARGVAGPTYEQYF.

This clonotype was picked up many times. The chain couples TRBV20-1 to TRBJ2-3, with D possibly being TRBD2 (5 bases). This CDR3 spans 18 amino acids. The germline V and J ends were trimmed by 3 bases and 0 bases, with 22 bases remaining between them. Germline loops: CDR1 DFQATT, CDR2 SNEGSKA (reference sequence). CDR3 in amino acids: CSASERSPLHVSTDTQYF. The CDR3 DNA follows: TGCAGTGCTAGCGAGCGGAGCCCCCTGCACGTTAGCACAGATACGCAGTATTTT.

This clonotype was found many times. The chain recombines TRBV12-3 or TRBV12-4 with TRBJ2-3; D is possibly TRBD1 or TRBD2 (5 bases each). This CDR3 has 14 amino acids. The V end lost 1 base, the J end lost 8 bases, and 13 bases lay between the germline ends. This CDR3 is CASSLGSEGSTQYF. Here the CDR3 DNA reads TGTGCCAGCAGTTTAGGCTCCGAGGGGAGTACGCAGTATTTT.

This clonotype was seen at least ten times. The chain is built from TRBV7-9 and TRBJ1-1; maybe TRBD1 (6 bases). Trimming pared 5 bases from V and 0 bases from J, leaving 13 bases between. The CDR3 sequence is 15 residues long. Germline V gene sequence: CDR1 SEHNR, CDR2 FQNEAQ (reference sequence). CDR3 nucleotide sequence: TGTGCCAGCAGCACCCCGGGACATATGAACACTGAAGCTTTCTTT. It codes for CASSTPGHMNTEAFF.

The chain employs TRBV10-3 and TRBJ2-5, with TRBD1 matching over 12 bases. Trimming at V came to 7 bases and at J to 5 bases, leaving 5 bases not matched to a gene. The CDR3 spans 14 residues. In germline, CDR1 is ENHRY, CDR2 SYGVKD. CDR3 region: CAIKGTGGGETQYF. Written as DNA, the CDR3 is TGTGCCATCAAAGGGACAGGGGGCGGGGAGACCCAGTACTTC.